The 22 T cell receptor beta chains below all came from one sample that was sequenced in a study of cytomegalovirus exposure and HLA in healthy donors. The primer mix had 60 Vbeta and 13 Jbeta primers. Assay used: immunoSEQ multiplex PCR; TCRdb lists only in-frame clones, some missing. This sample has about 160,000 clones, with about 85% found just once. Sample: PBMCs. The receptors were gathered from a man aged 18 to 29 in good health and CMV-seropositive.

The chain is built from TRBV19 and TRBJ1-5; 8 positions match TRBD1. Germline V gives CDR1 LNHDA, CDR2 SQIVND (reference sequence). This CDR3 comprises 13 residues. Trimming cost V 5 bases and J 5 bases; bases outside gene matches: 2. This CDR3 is CASSLQGDQPQHF. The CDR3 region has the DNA TGTGCCAGTAGTTTACAGGGGGATCAGCCCCAGCATTTT.

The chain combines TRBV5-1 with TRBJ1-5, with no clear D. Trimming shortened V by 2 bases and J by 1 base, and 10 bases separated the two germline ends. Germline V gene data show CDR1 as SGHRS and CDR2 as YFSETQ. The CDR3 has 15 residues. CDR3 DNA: TGCGCCAGCAGCTTAAGTGGCGGGAGCAATCAGCCCCAGCATTTT. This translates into CASSLSGGSNQPQHF.

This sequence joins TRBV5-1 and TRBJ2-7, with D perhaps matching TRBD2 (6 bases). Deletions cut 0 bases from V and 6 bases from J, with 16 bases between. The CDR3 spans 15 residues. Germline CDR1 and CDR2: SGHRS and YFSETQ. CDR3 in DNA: TGCGCCAGCAGCTTGGGGTCGGGGGTTGGAGGCGAGCAGTACTTC. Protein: CASSLGSGVGGEQYF.

The CDR3 loop reads CASSPGGQETQYF. The CDR3, as DNA: TGTGCCAGCTCGCCAGGAGGTCAAGAGACCCAGTACTTC. The V and J genes are TRBV18 and TRBJ2-5; a weak D match, TRBD2 (5 bases). Trimming removed 6 bases from V and 2 bases from J, with 10 bases in between. The germline V gene has CDR1 KGHSH and CDR2 LQKENI. CDR3 length: 13 residues.

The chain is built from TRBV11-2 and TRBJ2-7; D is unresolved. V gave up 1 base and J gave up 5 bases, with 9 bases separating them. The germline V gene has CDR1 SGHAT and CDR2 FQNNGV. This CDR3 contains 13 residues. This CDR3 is CASSLGFPDEQYF. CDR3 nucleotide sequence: TGTGCCAGCAGCTTAGGGTTCCCGGACGAGCAGTACTTC.

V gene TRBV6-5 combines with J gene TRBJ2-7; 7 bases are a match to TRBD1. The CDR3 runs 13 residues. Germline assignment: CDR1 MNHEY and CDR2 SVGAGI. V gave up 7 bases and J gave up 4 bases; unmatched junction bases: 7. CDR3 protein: CASTGDRTYEQYF. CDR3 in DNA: TGTGCCAGCACCGGGGACAGAACTTACGAGCAGTACTTC.

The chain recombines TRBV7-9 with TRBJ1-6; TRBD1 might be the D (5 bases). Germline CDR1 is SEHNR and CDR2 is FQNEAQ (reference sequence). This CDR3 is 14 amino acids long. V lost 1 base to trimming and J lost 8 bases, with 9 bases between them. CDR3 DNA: TGTGCCAGCAGCTTAGTAGGGGATGATTCACCCCTCCACTTT. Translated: CASSLVGDDSPLHF.

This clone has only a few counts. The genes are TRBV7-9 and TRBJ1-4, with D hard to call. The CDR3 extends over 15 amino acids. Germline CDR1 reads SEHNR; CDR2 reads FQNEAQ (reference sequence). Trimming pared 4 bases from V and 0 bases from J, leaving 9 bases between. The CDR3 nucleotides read TGTGCCAGCAGCTCCTCAGTCACAACTAATGAAAAACTGTTTTTT. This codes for CASSSSVTTNEKLFF.

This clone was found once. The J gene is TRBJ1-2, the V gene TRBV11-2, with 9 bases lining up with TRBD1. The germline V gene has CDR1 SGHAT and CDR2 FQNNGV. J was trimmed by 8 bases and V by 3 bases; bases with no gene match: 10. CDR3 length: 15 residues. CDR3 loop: CASSLSPGQGWGYTF. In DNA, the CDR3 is TGTGCCAGCAGCTTGAGTCCTGGACAGGGGTGGGGCTACACCTTC.

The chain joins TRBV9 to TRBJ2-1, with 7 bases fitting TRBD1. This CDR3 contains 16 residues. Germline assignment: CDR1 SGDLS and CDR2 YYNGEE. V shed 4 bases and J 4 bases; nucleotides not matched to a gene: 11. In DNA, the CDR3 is TGTGCCAGCAGCTCTCATTCCGGGACAGCTTACAATGAGCAGTTCTTC. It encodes CASSSHSGTAYNEQFF. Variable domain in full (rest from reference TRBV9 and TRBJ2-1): DSGVTQTPKHLITATGQRVTLRCSPRSGDLSVYWYQQSLDQGLQFLIQYYNGEERAKGNILERFSAQQFPDLHSELNLSSLELGDSALYFCASSSHSGTAYNEQFFGPGTRLTVL.

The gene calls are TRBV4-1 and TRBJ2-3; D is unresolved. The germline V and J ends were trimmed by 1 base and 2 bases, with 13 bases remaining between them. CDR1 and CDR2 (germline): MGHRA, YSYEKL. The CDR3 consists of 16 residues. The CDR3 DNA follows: TGCGCCAGCAGCCAAGGTATCCTTGCGGACACAGATACGCAGTATTTT. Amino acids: CASSQGILADTDTQYF.

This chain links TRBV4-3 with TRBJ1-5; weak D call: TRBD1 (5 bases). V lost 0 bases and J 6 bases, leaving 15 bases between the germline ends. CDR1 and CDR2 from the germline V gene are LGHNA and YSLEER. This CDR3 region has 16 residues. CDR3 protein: CASSQDSQGTGQPQHF. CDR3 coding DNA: TGCGCCAGCAGCCAAGACTCCCAGGGAACGGGTCAGCCCCAGCATTTT.

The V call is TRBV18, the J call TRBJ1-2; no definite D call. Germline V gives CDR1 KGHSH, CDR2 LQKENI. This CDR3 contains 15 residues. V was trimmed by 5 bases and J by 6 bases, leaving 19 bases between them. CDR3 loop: CASSTASRTLDGYTF. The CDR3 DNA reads TGTGCCAGCTCAACGGCGAGCAGGACTCTGGATGGCTACACCTTC.

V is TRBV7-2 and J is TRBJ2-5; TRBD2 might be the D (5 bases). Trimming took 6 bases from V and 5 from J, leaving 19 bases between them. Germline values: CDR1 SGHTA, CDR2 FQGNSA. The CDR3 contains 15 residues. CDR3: CASRPGLSPGETQYF. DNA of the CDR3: TGTGCCAGCAGACCCGGACTTTCCCCTGGCGAGACCCAGTACTTC.

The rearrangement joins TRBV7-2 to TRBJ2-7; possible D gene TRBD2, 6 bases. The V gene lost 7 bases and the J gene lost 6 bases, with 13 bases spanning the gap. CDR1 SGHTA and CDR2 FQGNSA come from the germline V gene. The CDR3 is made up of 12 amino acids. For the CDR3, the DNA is TGTGCCAGCACCAATCCGGGACTCGAGCAGTACTTC. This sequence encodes CASTNPGLEQYF.

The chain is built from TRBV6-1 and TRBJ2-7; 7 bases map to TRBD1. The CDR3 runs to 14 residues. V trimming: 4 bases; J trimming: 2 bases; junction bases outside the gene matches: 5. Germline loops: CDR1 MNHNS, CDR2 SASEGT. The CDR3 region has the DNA TGTGCCAGCAGTGGATGGGACAGAACCTACGAGCAGTACTTC. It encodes CASSGWDRTYEQYF.

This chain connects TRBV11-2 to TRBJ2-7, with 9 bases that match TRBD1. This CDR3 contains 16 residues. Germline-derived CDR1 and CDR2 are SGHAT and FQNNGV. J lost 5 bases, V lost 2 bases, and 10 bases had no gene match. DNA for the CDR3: TGTGCCAGCAGCTTACAGCTGACAGGGGGAAACCACGAGCAGTACTTC. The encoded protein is CASSLQLTGGNHEQYF.

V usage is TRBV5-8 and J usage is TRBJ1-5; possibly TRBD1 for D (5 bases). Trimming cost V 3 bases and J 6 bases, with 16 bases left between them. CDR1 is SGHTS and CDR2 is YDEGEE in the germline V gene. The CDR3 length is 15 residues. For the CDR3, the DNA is TGTGCCAGCAGCTCACCGGGGGGTAGGTTTCAGCCCCAGCATTTT. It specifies CASSSPGGRFQPQHF.

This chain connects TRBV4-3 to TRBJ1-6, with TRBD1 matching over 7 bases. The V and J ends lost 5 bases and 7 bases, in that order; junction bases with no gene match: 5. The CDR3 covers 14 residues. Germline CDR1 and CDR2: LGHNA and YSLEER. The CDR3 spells CASSYRGGNSPLHF. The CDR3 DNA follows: TGCGCCAGCAGCTACAGGGGCGGGAATTCACCCCTCCACTTT.

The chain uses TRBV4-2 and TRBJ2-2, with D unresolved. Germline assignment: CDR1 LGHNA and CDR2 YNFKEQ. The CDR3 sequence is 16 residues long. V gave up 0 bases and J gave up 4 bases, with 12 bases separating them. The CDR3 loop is CASSQDWWQSTGELFF. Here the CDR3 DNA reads TGTGCCAGCAGCCAAGATTGGTGGCAGTCCACCGGGGAGCTGTTTTTT.

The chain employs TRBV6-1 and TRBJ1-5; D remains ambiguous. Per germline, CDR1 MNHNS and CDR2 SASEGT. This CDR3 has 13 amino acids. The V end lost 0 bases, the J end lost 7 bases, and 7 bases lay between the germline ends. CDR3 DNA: TGTGCCAGCAGTGAAGCGTACTCCCAGCCCCAGCATTTT. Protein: CASSEAYSQPQHF.

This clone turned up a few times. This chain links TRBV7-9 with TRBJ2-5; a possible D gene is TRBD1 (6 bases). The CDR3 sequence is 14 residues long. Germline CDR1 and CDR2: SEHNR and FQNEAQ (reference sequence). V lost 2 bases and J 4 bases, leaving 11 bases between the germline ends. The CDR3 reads CASSLTDSRETQYF. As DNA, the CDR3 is TGTGCCAGCAGCTTAACGGACAGTAGAGAGACCCAGTACTTC. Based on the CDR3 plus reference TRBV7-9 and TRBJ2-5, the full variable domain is DTGVSQNPRHKITKRGQNVTFRCDPISEHNRLYWYRQTLGQGPEFLTYFQNEAQLEKSRLLSDRFSAERPKGSFSTLEIQRTEQGDSAMYLCASSLTDSRETQYFGPGTRLLVL.